The source of this T cell receptor beta chain is a study of blood T cell repertoires in COVID-19. In the study overall: COVID-19 samples collected from the United States, Italy and Spain covered acute and convalescent phases.

In the original processing: Estimates of nucleated cell counts were drawn from the amplification of reference gene primers. The table came from immunoSEQ multiplex PCR; TCRdb's copy has only in-frame clones and leaves some out. V and J calls plus clone size are reproduced from that table; the DNA served to infer D and trimming. The sample has about 190,000 clones, about nine tenths seen once. The clonotype was recovered from a middle-aged man with acute or convalescent COVID-19. Sequenced: peripheral blood.

CDR3 in amino acids: CARSQTVCETQYF. As DNA, the CDR3 is TGTGCCAGAAGCCAAACAGTCTGCGAGACCCAGTACTTC. The chain joins TRBV7-5 to TRBJ2-5; the table names TRBD1, a call not compared with the DNA. TRBV7-5 is assigned pseudogene status. The CDR3 runs to 13 residues.